These T cell receptor beta chains were read from a single sample in a study of T cells in localized non-small cell lung cancer. The assay was immunoSEQ multiplex PCR, and TCRdb's table has in-frame clones only and misses some. The sample shows 61,000 or so clones, 86% of them seen only once. Sequences were derived from peripheral blood, sampled before any cancer treatment. These receptors all come from a woman aged 35-70 years with stage I lung adenocarcinoma. Each CDR3 is given with its conserved first and last residue.

V: TRBV5-1
J: TRBJ1-2
CDR3: CASSLVFQGEYGYTF

V: TRBV28
J: TRBJ1-2
CDR3: CASSVRGAFYGYTF

V: TRBV6-5
J: TRBJ1-6
CDR3: CASSGDRGYNSPLHF

V: TRBV19
J: TRBJ1-2
CDR3: CASSIMAGRDEAGYTF

V: TRBV9
J: TRBJ2-2
CDR3: CASSVDYTGQYNTGELFF

V: TRBV6-5
J: TRBJ1-3
CDR3: CASSPTLQGTIYF

V: TRBV11-2
J: TRBJ2-3
CDR3: CAVGGGTSGGYTDTQYF

V: TRBV5-4
J: TRBJ1-1
CDR3: CASSFQGRTEAFF

V: TRBV5-1
J: TRBJ1-5
CDR3: CASSLEGVESQPQHF

V: TRBV6-5
J: TRBJ1-1
CDR3: CASSSGGMNTEAFF

V: TRBV19
J: TRBJ2-3
CDR3: CASSLTDTQYF

V: TRBV10-1
J: TRBJ1-2
CDR3: CASRGDSRWYGYTF

V: TRBV4-1
J: TRBJ2-1
CDR3: CASSLDVVVSEKFF

V: TRBV6-5
J: TRBJ1-2
CDR3: CASSYSTYQNYGYTF

V: TRBV19
J: TRBJ2-3
CDR3: CASSVGSGVTDTQYF

V: TRBV7-2
J: TRBJ2-1
CDR3: CASSLGNLGRWEQFF

V: TRBV2
J: TRBJ1-1
CDR3: CASSENSRIGAFF

V: TRBV14
J: TRBJ2-5
CDR3: CASSQVMETQYF

V: TRBV7-3
J: TRBJ1-3
CDR3: CASSLQGLSILDREIRTIYF

V: TRBV6-5
J: TRBJ2-1
CDR3: CASIKGPTENEQFF

V: TRBV30
J: TRBJ2-7
CDR3: CAWSEKGGDEQYF

V: TRBV6-5
J: TRBJ1-1
CDR3: CASSPPPDRATEAFF

V: TRBV6-5
J: TRBJ2-3
CDR3: CASSWPGGTQYF

V: TRBV5-1
J: TRBJ2-7
CDR3: CASSRDSLYEQYF

V: TRBV4-3
J: TRBJ1-6
CDR3: CASSQVGTGILNSPLHF

V: TRBV7-9
J: TRBJ2-7
CDR3: CASTPLGFYEQYF

V: TRBV29-1
J: TRBJ2-7
CDR3: CSVEKRVGRYEQYF

V: TRBV30
J: TRBJ1-5
CDR3: CAWSVGFGGGPQPQHF

V: TRBV30
J: TRBJ1-2
CDR3: CACPRGNVSTWSDGYTF

V: TRBV5-8
J: TRBJ1-2
CDR3: CASRLTGGGGYTF

V: TRBV30
J: TRBJ1-2
CDR3: CAWSVKGAGGYTF

V: TRBV10-2
J: TRBJ2-2
CDR3: CASQQLTNTGELFF

V: TRBV19
J: TRBJ2-3
CDR3: CASSETGPSTDTQYF

V: TRBV19
J: TRBJ2-7
CDR3: CASSIKDVALGTYEQYF

V: TRBV2
J: TRBJ2-7
CDR3: CASGTGGYEQYF

V: TRBV2
J: TRBJ1-2
CDR3: CASIRRPSYTF

V: TRBV29-1
J: TRBJ2-1
CDR3: CSANQGTNEQFF

V: TRBV6-1
J: TRBJ1-4
CDR3: CASSDVGGLFF

V: TRBV6-6
J: TRBJ1-2
CDR3: CASSYPVSDRERGYTF

V: TRBV11-3
J: TRBJ2-1
CDR3: CASSFGGPSSYNEQFF

V: TRBV7-2
J: TRBJ1-6
CDR3: CASSSDGTGNSPLHF

V: TRBV7-2
J: TRBJ2-6
CDR3: CASSRGQGFGANVLTF

V: TRBV7-8
J: TRBJ2-1
CDR3: CASSSDREGNEQFF

V: TRBV7-2
J: TRBJ2-3
CDR3: CASSLFSGGALFTDTQYF

V: TRBV9
J: TRBJ2-2
CDR3: CASSEQGWAGELFF

V: TRBV7-6
J: TRBJ2-7
CDR3: CASSRQGAYEQYF

V: TRBV30
J: TRBJ1-1
CDR3: CAWSYIGGTAFF

V: TRBV9
J: TRBJ1-2
CDR3: CASSVVEGNPTF

V: TRBV5-6
J: TRBJ1-2
CDR3: CASSLTRVSRSDYGYTF

V: TRBV5-1
J: TRBJ2-2
CDR3: CASSLLGPGSSGELFF